What follows are 12 T cell receptor beta chains derived from one specimen sequenced in a study of cytomegalovirus exposure and HLA in healthy donors. The PCR was carried out with 60 Vbeta primers and 13 Jbeta primers. Assay: immunoSEQ multiplex PCR; the TCRdb copy retains only in-frame clones and omits some. The repertoire holds more than 150,000 clones, with 80% as singletons. The sequenced sample consisted of PBMCs. Receptors originate from a boy between 5 and 17 years old in good health and CMV-seronegative.

The rearrangement joins TRBV18 to TRBJ1-1; 7 bases line up with TRBD1. The junction had 18 bases not matched to a gene; V was cut back by 8 bases and J by 0 bases. Germline values: CDR1 KGHSH, CDR2 LQKENI. The length of the CDR3 is 18 residues. Here the CDR3 DNA reads TGTGCCAGCCTGGACAGGAACCGAGCACCAAGCATGAACACTGAAGCTTTCTTT. It specifies CASLDRNRAPSMNTEAFF.

This clone showed up just once. V usage is TRBV30 and J usage is TRBJ2-2, with 13 positions matching TRBD2. The V gene end was trimmed by 5 bases and the J gene end by 4 bases; junction bases not matched to a gene: 16. Germline V gene data show CDR1 as GTSNPN and CDR2 as SVGIG (reference sequence). This CDR3 is 19 amino acids long. The CDR3 sequence is CAWGPSRTSGGRATGELFF. In DNA, the CDR3 is TGTGCCTGGGGGCCCTCCCGGACTAGCGGGGGTCGTGCCACCGGGGAGCTGTTTTTT.

This chain joins TRBV15 and TRBJ2-5, with 9 nucleotides matching TRBD2. The germline V gene encodes CDR1 LNHNV and CDR2 YYDKDF (reference sequence). The ends lost 5 bases at V and 3 bases at J; junction bases unmatched: 10. The CDR3 consists of 16 residues. As DNA, the CDR3 is TGTGCCACCAGCGACGGGGGGGCGGGAGGGAAAGAGACCCAGTACTTC. It translates to CATSDGGAGGKETQYF. The full variable domain, completed using reference TRBV15 and TRBJ2-5, is DAMVIQNPRYQVTQFGKPVTLSCSQTLNHNVMYWYQQKSSQAPKLLFHYYDKDFNNEADTPDNFQSRRPNTSFCFLDIRSPGLGDTAMYLCATSDGGAGGKETQYFGPGTRLLVL.

The chain recombines TRBV4-1 with TRBJ2-1; 12 positions agree with TRBD2. The CDR3 has 20 amino acids. Germline assignment: CDR1 MGHRA and CDR2 YSYEKL. V trimming: 0 bases; J trimming: 7 bases; junction bases outside the gene matches: 16. Here the CDR3 DNA reads TGCGCCAGCAGCCAAGAAAGTTCGGAGACTAGCGGGAGAGGGGCGAATGAGCAGTTCTTC. It codes for CASSQESSETSGRGANEQFF.

The chain carries TRBV11-2 and TRBJ1-6, with a tentative D call TRBD1 (6 bases). The CDR3 length is 18 residues. Trimming removed 4 bases at V and 3 bases at J, with 19 bases between. From germline, CDR1 is SGHAT and CDR2 FQNNGV. The CDR3 sequence: CASSSDIPTGSYNSPLHF. The CDR3 DNA reads TGTGCCAGCAGCTCCGATATCCCGACAGGAAGCTATAATTCACCCCTCCACTTT.

This rearrangement joins TRBV25-1 to TRBJ1-4, with 8 bases identical to TRBD1. The J segment lost 12 bases and the V segment lost 7 bases, leaving 7 bases of the junction unmatched. CDR3 size: 12 residues. The V gene's germline CDR1 is MGHDK and CDR2 SYGVNS. The CDR3 reads CASTAGGEQLFF. In nucleotides, the CDR3 is TGTGCCAGCACAGCAGGGGGCGAGCAACTGTTTTTT.

The chain joins TRBV11-2 to TRBJ1-2; D possibly corresponds to TRBD1 (5 bases). Germline V gene sequence: CDR1 SGHAT, CDR2 FQNNGV. The CDR3 consists of 13 residues. V lost 5 bases to trimming and J lost 7 bases, with 14 bases between them. The CDR3 here is CASSPTTVGGYTF. Written as DNA, the CDR3 is TGTGCCAGCAGCCCGACGACAGTTGGTGGCTACACCTTC.

This chain joins TRBV5-1 and TRBJ1-2; D possibly corresponds to TRBD1 (5 bases). The V and J ends lost 6 bases and 4 bases respectively, with 16 bases between them. Germline CDR1 is SGHRS and CDR2 is YFSETQ. The CDR3 spans 14 residues. The CDR3 protein is CASKIEGTPYGYTF. In DNA form, the CDR3 reads TGCGCCAGCAAGATCGAAGGGACTCCCTATGGCTACACCTTC.

V usage is TRBV11-2 and J usage is TRBJ1-2; possible D gene TRBD1, 5 bases. Germline CDR1 and CDR2: SGHAT and FQNNGV. The CDR3 is 12 amino acids. The V gene lost 1 base and the J gene lost 11 bases, with 11 bases spanning the gap. This chain's CDR3 is CASSLGTGAYTF. CDR3 in DNA: TGTGCCAGCAGCTTAGGTACAGGCGCGTACACCTTC. Together with reference TRBV11-2 and TRBJ1-2, the CDR3 gives the full variable domain: EAGVAQSPRYKIIEKRQSVAFWCNPISGHATLYWYQQILGQGPKLLIQFQNNGVVDDSQLPKDRFSAERLKGVDSTLKIQPAKLEDSAVYLCASSLGTGAYTFGSGTRLTVV.

The V and J genes are TRBV4-2 and TRBJ2-7, with D uncertain. Germline loops: CDR1 LGHNA, CDR2 YNFKEQ. Trimming removed 1 base from V and 5 bases from J, with 18 bases in between. CDR3 size: 16 residues. CDR3 DNA: TGTGCCAGCAGCCAAGCGACCGGAGATCCCCAAAACGAGCAGTACTTC. Its protein product is CASSQATGDPQNEQYF.

J is TRBJ1-1 and V is TRBV6-5; the match to TRBD1 covers 9 bases. CDR1 is MNHEY and CDR2 is SVGAGI in the germline V gene. V was pared by 6 bases and J by 4 bases, with 6 bases of the junction left unmatched. The CDR3 runs to 14 residues. The CDR3 DNA is TGTGCCAGCAGGAGGGGACAGGGTGGCACTGAAGCTTTCTTT. This translates into CASRRGQGGTEAFF.

The chain carries TRBV27 and TRBJ2-7, with D possibly being TRBD1 (6 bases). Germline CDR1 is MNHEY and CDR2 is SMNVEV (reference sequence). Trimming pared 3 bases from V and 0 bases from J, leaving 18 bases between. The CDR3 is made up of 17 amino acids. CDR3 nucleotide sequence: TGTGCCAGCAGTTTTGGACAGACACTAACCTCCTCCTACGAGCAGTACTTC. This encodes CASSFGQTLTSSYEQYF.